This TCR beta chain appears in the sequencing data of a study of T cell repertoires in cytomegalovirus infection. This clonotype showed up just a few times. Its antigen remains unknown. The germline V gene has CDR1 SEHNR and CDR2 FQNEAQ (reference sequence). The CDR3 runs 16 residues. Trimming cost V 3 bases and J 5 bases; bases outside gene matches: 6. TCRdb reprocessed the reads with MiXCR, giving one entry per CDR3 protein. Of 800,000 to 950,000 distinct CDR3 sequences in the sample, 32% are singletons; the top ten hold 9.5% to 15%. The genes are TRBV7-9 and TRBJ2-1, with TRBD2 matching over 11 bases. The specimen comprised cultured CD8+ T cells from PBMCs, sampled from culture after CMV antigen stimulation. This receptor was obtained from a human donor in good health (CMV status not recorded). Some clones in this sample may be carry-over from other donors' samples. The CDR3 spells CASSLGTSGSNNEQFF. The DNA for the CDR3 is TGTGCCAGCAGCTTGGGGACTAGCGGTTCAAACAATGAGCAGTTCTTC.